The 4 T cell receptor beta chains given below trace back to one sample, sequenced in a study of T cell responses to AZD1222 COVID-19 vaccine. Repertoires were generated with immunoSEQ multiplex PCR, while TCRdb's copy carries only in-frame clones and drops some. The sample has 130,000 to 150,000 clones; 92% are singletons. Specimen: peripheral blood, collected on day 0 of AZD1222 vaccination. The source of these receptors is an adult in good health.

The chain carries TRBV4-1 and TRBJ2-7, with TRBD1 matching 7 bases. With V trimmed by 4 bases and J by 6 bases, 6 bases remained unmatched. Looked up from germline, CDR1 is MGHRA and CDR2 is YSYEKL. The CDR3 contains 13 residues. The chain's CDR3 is CASSRQTGVEQYF. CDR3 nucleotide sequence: TGCGCCAGCAGCCGCCAAACAGGGGTCGAGCAGTACTTC.

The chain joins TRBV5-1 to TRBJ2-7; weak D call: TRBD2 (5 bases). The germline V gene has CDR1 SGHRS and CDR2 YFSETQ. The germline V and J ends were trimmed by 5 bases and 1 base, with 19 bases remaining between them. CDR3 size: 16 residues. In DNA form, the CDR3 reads TGCGCCAGCAGTCCCGGCCGGGGAGCGGTTTCCTACGAGCAGTACTTC. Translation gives CASSPGRGAVSYEQYF.

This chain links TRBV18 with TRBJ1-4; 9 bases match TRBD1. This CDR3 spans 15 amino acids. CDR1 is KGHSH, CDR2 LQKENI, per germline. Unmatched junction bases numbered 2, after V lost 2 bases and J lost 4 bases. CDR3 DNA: TGTGCCAGCTCACCAACGGACAGGGGTAATGAAAAACTGTTTTTT. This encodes CASSPTDRGNEKLFF. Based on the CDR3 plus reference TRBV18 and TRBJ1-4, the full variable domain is NAGVMQNPRHLVRRRGQEARLRCSPMKGHSHVYWYRQLPEEGLKFMVYLQKENIIDESGMPKERFSAEFPKEGPSILRIQQVVRGDSAAYFCASSPTDRGNEKLFFGSGTQLSVL.

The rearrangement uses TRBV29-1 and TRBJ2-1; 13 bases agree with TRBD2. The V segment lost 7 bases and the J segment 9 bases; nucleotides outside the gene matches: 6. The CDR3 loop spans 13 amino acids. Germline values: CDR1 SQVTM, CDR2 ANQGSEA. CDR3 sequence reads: CSAWTSGRPEQFF. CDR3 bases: TGCAGCGCATGGACTAGCGGGAGACCTGAGCAGTTCTTC.